This section outlines one T cell receptor beta chain sequence together with its context. What it binds is unknown. It was focal radiation plus CTLA-4 blockade with ipilimumab that patients with chemo-refractory metastatic non-small-cell lung cancer received. These data originate in a study of radiotherapy plus CTLA-4 blockade in lung cancer. Across the whole study: Among enrolled patients, 15% to 20% responded and 31% achieved disease control.

Findings of the study overall: Once radiotherapy plus ipilimumab had been given, TCR clones derived from tumor expanded in blood. Together with interferon-beta, which increased in serum after radiation, early dynamic changes in blood T cell clones were reportedly the best predictors of response.

Repertoires were generated with immunoSEQ multiplex PCR, while TCRdb's copy carries only in-frame clones and drops some. The sample includes roughly 68,000 clones, around 80% of them seen just once. The CDR3 is 13 amino acids. Trimming left V 0 bases short and J 5 bases short, with 5 bases between. Germline loops: CDR1 LNHDA, CDR2 SQIVND (reference sequence). The V call is TRBV19, the J call TRBJ2-1; D call uncertain. The TCR sequence derives from a human donor with non-small cell lung cancer who had a complete response to radiotherapy plus ipilimumab. Sequenced material: peripheral blood, taken from a patient treated with radiotherapy plus ipilimumab. CDR3 residues: CASSIEADNEQFF. The CDR3 DNA sequence: TGTGCCAGTAGTATAGAGGCTGACAATGAGCAGTTCTTC. The complete variable domain, with remaining parts taken from reference TRBV19 and TRBJ2-1, reads DGGITQSPKYLFRKEGQNVTLSCEQNLNHDAMYWYRQDPGQGLRLIYYSQIVNDFQKGDIAEGYSVSREKKESFPLTVTSAQKNPTAFYLCASSIEADNEQFFGPGTRLTVL.